This T cell receptor (beta chain) was retrieved from a study of response to subunit inactivated influenza vaccine. Findings and caveats of the study: Every seasonal influenza vaccination brings in few new T cells, the authors suggested.

The V gene's germline CDR1 is SEHNR and CDR2 FQNEAQ (reference sequence). The CDR3 covers 13 residues. V was trimmed by 5 bases and J by 2 bases, leaving 8 bases between them. This clonotype was found a few times. The antigen remains unidentified. TCRdb re-analysed the RT-PCR reads in MiXCR, keeping a single row per CDR3 protein. The repertoire holds hundreds of thousands of distinct CDR3 sequences, 10% to 15% seen once, with 10% to 15% in the top ten. The source material was PBMCs from blood, sampled roughly 6 weeks after vaccination. This chain links TRBV7-9 with TRBJ2-3; D not resolved. The receptor was derived from a man aged 50-59 years who received an inactivated influenza vaccine. CDR3 in amino acids: CASSPSNTDTQYF. In DNA, the CDR3 is TGTGCCAGCAGCCCATCGAACACAGATACGCAGTATTTT. Using reference TRBV7-9 and TRBJ2-3 for the parts outside the CDR3, the full variable domain is DTGVSQNPRHKITKRGQNVTFRCDPISEHNRLYWYRQTLGQGPEFLTYFQNEAQLEKSRLLSDRFSAERPKGSFSTLEIQRTEQGDSAMYLCASSPSNTDTQYFGPGTRLTVL.